This TCR beta chain was captured in a study of early T cells in non-severe SARS-CoV-2 infection. Across the study: Bulk RNA from unsorted whole blood was sequenced; chains were unpaired. Study observations and caveats: Anti-spike CD8 responses were favored in VDJdb matching, and private and CD4 specificities were missed.

On this clonotype: Antigen specificity is unknown. At one of its ends the junction is not consistent with the germline gene, which may arise from a read error.

Separate cDNA molecules each had unique molecular identifiers attached to them. TCRdb redid the calling of the 5' RACE reads with MiXCR, one entry per CDR3 protein. Here the sample spans roughly 80,000 distinct CDR3 sequences, over 12% being singletons. The germline CDR1 and CDR2 sequences are SGHKS and YYEKEE (reference sequence). The CDR3 consists of 16 residues. The receptor comes from an adult who was a healthcare worker with PCR-confirmed SARS-CoV-2 infection or an uninfected control (not recorded which). The chain carries TRBV5-5 and TRBJ1-1, with D unresolved. Input material: whole blood. CDR3 nucleotides: TGTGCCAGCCTATTTGCCATCGACCTCAGGAACGCTGAAGCTTTCTTT. It translates to CASLFAIDLRNAEAFF.